These 27 T cell receptor beta chains were all obtained from the same sample, sequenced in a study of T cell responses to AZD1222 COVID-19 vaccine. Profiled with immunoSEQ multiplex PCR; TCRdb holds only in-frame clones, not every one. The sample yields over 100,000 clones, around nine tenths seen once. Sample: peripheral blood, taken on day 0 of AZD1222 vaccination. The receptor set was obtained from an adult in good health.

The chain links TRBV7-9 to TRBJ2-5; unclear D gene. Trimming took 1 base from V and 0 from J, leaving 15 bases between them. The germline V gene encodes CDR1 SEHNR and CDR2 FQNEAQ (reference sequence). The CDR3 contains 17 residues. The CDR3 loop is CASSLGGSSKYQETQYF. The CDR3 coding sequence is TGTGCCAGCAGCTTAGGCGGCAGCTCGAAGTACCAAGAGACCCAGTACTTC. The whole variable domain, filled in from reference TRBV7-9 and TRBJ2-5, reads DTGVSQNPRHKITKRGQNVTFRCDPISEHNRLYWYRQTLGQGPEFLTYFQNEAQLEKSRLLSDRFSAERPKGSFSTLEIQRTEQGDSAMYLCASSLGGSSKYQETQYFGPGTRLLVL.

V gene TRBV19 combines with J gene TRBJ1-1; TRBD1 might be the D (6 bases). Trimming left V 3 bases short and J 5 bases short, with 10 bases between. The CDR3 runs to 13 residues. Germline-derived CDR1 and CDR2 are LNHDA and SQIVND (reference sequence). Here the CDR3 reads CASSIYRDTEAFF. Written as DNA, the CDR3 is TGTGCCAGTAGTATCTACAGGGATACTGAAGCTTTCTTT.

The chain combines TRBV5-4 with TRBJ1-4, with TRBD1 as a possible D gene (5 bases). The CDR3 is 15 amino acids. The V and J ends lost 10 bases and 0 bases respectively, with 16 bases between them. Germline loops: CDR1 SGHNT, CDR2 YYREEE (reference sequence). CDR3 bases: TGTGCCCTCAGTTTGGGGGGTGCAACTAATGAAAAACTGTTTTTT. Translating gives CALSLGGATNEKLFF.

The chain has TRBV6-6 and TRBJ1-5, with D perhaps matching TRBD1 (5 bases). The CDR3 runs 14 residues. In germline, CDR1 is MNHNY, CDR2 SVGAGI (reference sequence). The germline V and J ends were trimmed by 2 bases and 4 bases, with 9 bases remaining between them. The CDR3 nucleotides read TGTGCCAGCAGTTACCAGGGAGTTAATCAGCCCCAGCATTTT. Its protein product is CASSYQGVNQPQHF.

The rearrangement links TRBV20-1 to TRBJ2-5, with a possible D match to TRBD2 (6 bases). V was clipped by 3 bases and J by 5 bases, with 16 bases between them. The CDR3 consists of 14 residues. Germline V CDR1 and CDR2: DFQATT, SNEGSKA (reference sequence). This CDR3 reads CSASAGPSEETQYF. The CDR3 bases are TGCAGTGCTAGTGCGGGGCCCTCCGAGGAGACCCAGTACTTC.

For this clone: The conserved phenylalanine or tryptophan normally closing the CDR3 is absent here, so this likely arose from a read error. Because the CDR3's place on the DNA is in doubt, the DNA is left out and the CDR3 is given as listed by TCRdb. The V gene is TRBV6-2 or TRBV6-3, the J gene TRBJ2-7; the D call TRBD2 from the table was never checked on the DNA. The CDR3 totals 11 residues, both ends included. From germline, CDR1 is MNHEY and CDR2 SVGEGT. The CDR3 protein is CASSYDRDWAL.

The chain is built from TRBV18 and TRBJ1-2; D is ambiguous. The CDR3 has 14 residues. Germline V lookup: CDR1 KGHSH, CDR2 LQKENI. Trimming removed 5 bases from V and 4 bases from J, with 14 bases in between. The CDR3 here is CASSSIGDIYGYTF. CDR3 DNA sequence: TGTGCCAGCTCATCAATTGGAGATATCTATGGCTACACCTTC.

The chain joins TRBV5-1 to TRBJ2-7, with D unclear. The CDR3 sequence is 14 residues long. Germline V gene sequence: CDR1 SGHRS, CDR2 YFSETQ. The V end was cut by 7 bases, the J end by 3 bases, with 17 bases between. This CDR3 is CASGRTGPRYEQYF. The DNA for the CDR3 is TGCGCCAGCGGACGAACCGGGCCACGCTACGAGCAGTACTTC.

V and J are TRBV14 and TRBJ1-4; 9 bases map to TRBD1. The CDR3 loop spans 15 amino acids. Trimming removed 4 bases from V and 7 bases from J; junction bases left unmatched: 7. Germline CDR1 is SGHDN and CDR2 is FVKESK. CDR3 protein: CASSLQQGAGEKLFF. In nucleotides, the CDR3 is TGTGCCAGCAGCCTCCAACAGGGGGCTGGTGAAAAACTGTTTTTT.

The CDR3 DNA is TGTGCCAGCAGTGAATTTGGCAGTTCACCCCTCCACTTT. This gives the protein CASSEFGSSPLHF. The chain is built from TRBV6-1 and TRBJ1-6; D not certain. The CDR3 runs to 13 residues. Trimming took 2 bases from V and 9 from J, leaving 8 bases between them. Germline-derived CDR1 and CDR2 are MNHNS and SASEGT.

This rearrangement joins TRBV2 to TRBJ1-1; D uncertain. Germline V lookup: CDR1 SNHLY, CDR2 FYNNEI. The V end lost 7 bases, the J end lost 1 base, and 10 bases lay between the germline ends. The CDR3 runs 13 residues. The CDR3 spells CASNFFPNTEAFF. The CDR3 region has the DNA TGTGCCAGCAACTTCTTCCCGAACACTGAAGCTTTCTTT.

This chain uses TRBV30 with TRBJ1-6; weak D call: TRBD1 (5 bases). This CDR3 has 15 amino acids. Germline loops: CDR1 GTSNPN, CDR2 SVGIG (reference sequence). The V end lost 0 bases, the J end lost 8 bases, and 14 bases lay between the germline ends. CDR3: CAWSVKAGNYSPLHF. CDR3 DNA sequence: TGTGCCTGGAGTGTTAAAGCAGGGAATTATTCACCCCTCCACTTT.

The rearrangement joins TRBV5-1 to TRBJ1-2; 8 nucleotides align to TRBD1. Unmatched junction bases numbered 2, after V lost 0 bases and J lost 7 bases. Germline CDR1 reads SGHRS; CDR2 reads YFSETQ. This CDR3 is built from 13 residues. CDR3 coding DNA: TGCGCCAGCAGCTTGGGGACAGGGTTTGGCTACACCTTC. This sequence encodes CASSLGTGFGYTF. The full variable domain, its missing parts supplied by reference TRBV5-1 and TRBJ1-2, is KAGVTQTPRYLIKTRGQQVTLSCSPISGHRSVSWYQQTPGQGLQFLFEYFSETQRNKGNFPGRFSGRQFSNSRSEMNVSTLELGDSALYLCASSLGTGFGYTFGSGTRLTVV.

The J gene is TRBJ1-1, the V gene TRBV2; perhaps TRBD1 as D (6 bases). Germline V gene data show CDR1 as SNHLY and CDR2 as FYNNEI. Trimming removed 8 bases at V and 0 bases at J, with 19 bases between. This CDR3 region has 16 residues. This CDR3 is CASGGQRGKMNTEAFF. CDR3 in DNA: TGTGCCAGCGGCGGCCAAAGGGGGAAAATGAACACTGAAGCTTTCTTT.

The V and J genes are TRBV30 and TRBJ2-7; D not certain. CDR1 is GTSNPN, CDR2 SVGIG, per germline (reference sequence). The CDR3 sequence is 13 residues long. V was cut by 2 bases and J by 7 bases, with 15 bases left in between. DNA of the CDR3: TGTGCCTGGAGTTCCGCAGTCGGACGGGAGCAGTACTTC. It encodes CAWSSAVGREQYF. Filled out from reference TRBV30 and TRBJ2-7, the complete variable domain reads SQTIHQWPATLVQPVGSPLSLECTVEGTSNPNLYWYRQAAGRGLQLLFYSVGIGQISSEVPQNLSASRPQDRQFILSSKKLLLSDSGFYLCAWSSAVGREQYFGPGTRLTVT.

This clone was found once. The genes are TRBV19 and TRBJ1-2; TRBD1 is a possible D gene (5 bases). The V gene lost 3 bases and the J gene lost 10 bases, with 21 bases spanning the gap. The germline gives CDR1 LNHDA, CDR2 SQIVND (reference sequence). This CDR3 spans 15 amino acids. The CDR3: CASSILGQGREFYTF. The CDR3 nucleotides read TGTGCCAGTAGTATTTTGGGTCAGGGAAGGGAATTCTACACCTTC.

Remarks on this clone: In the same sample, other DNA sequences code for this CDR3. The chain uses TRBV6-5 and TRBJ1-5; D is possibly TRBD1 (6 bases). CDR3 length: 15 residues. Germline lookup yields CDR1 MNHEY and CDR2 SVGAGI. Trimming left V 0 bases short and J 4 bases short, with 10 bases between. The CDR3 nucleotides read TGTGCCAGCAGTTACTCTAGGCAGGGGAATCAGCCCCAGCATTTT. It encodes CASSYSRQGNQPQHF.

The rearrangement joins TRBV19 to TRBJ1-2, with 10 bases matching TRBD1. The germline V gene encodes CDR1 LNHDA and CDR2 SQIVND (reference sequence). This CDR3 is 14 amino acids long. With V trimmed by 6 bases and J by 5 bases, 6 bases remained unmatched. As DNA, the CDR3 is TGTGCCAGTAGAGACCGGGACAGGGGTTATGGCTACACCTTC. It codes for CASRDRDRGYGYTF.

V is TRBV7-9 and J is TRBJ1-6; 11 bases align to TRBD1. Germline CDR1 SEHNR, CDR2 FQNEAQ (reference sequence). Germline trimming cut 4 bases from V and 14 bases from J; bases unmatched to any gene: 10. This CDR3 is built from 15 residues. The chain's CDR3 is CASSSMRTGGFSLHF. The CDR3 nucleotides are TGTGCCAGCAGCTCAATGAGGACAGGGGGCTTTTCCCTCCACTTT.

This clone was detected only once. The chain combines TRBV6-4 with TRBJ2-1; 7 nucleotides line up with TRBD2. There are 17 residues in the CDR3. Per the germline V gene, CDR1 is MRHNA and CDR2 is SNTAGT. V shed 3 bases, J shed 9 bases, and the junction held 17 bases outside the gene matches. The CDR3 DNA follows: TGTGCCAGCAGTGATTCCAGCGAGAGACTAGCAGGTGGTGAGCAGTTCTTC. This codes for CASSDSSERLAGGEQFF.

V gene TRBV3-1 (or the pseudogene TRBV3-2) combines with J gene TRBJ1-5, with D unresolved. This CDR3 is 13 amino acids long. The germline V and J ends were trimmed by 4 bases and 8 bases, with 12 bases remaining between them. Germline V CDR1 and CDR2: LGHDT, YNNKEL (reference sequence). The CDR3 reads CASSPREREPQHF. The CDR3 DNA is TGTGCCAGCAGCCCCCGGGAGCGGGAGCCCCAGCATTTT.

The rearrangement uses TRBV12-3 or TRBV12-4 and TRBJ1-1; D may be TRBD1 (5 bases). This CDR3 is built from 13 residues. Trimming removed 7 bases from V and 1 base from J, with 10 bases in between. The CDR3 DNA sequence: TGTGCCAGCATCACCGGGGGGAACACTGAAGCTTTCTTT. It encodes CASITGGNTEAFF.

The V gene is TRBV29-1, the J gene TRBJ1-1; D not resolved. Trimming took off 4 bases at V and 4 bases at J, with 10 bases between the two ends. In germline, CDR1 is SQVTM, CDR2 ANQGSEA. The CDR3 consists of 12 residues. The CDR3 spells CSVGFLSTEAFF. For the CDR3, the DNA is TGCAGCGTTGGATTCCTCTCCACTGAAGCTTTCTTT.

The gene calls are TRBV6-2 or TRBV6-3 and TRBJ2-7; a weak D match, TRBD1 (5 bases). The CDR3 sequence is 14 residues long. Germline assignment: CDR1 MNHEY and CDR2 SVGEGT. Trimming removed 4 bases at V and 6 bases at J, with 16 bases between. The CDR3 nucleotides read TGTGCCAGCAGTTCACGACAGCGTCTGGGCGAGCAGTACTTC. This sequence encodes CASSSRQRLGEQYF.

In DNA, the CDR3 is TGTGCCAGCTCATGGGGCGACGAAGCTTTCTTT. Its translation is CASSWGDEAFF. The rearrangement joins TRBV18 to TRBJ1-1; perhaps TRBD1 as D (5 bases). The CDR3 has 11 amino acids. V was clipped by 5 bases and J by 8 bases, with 9 bases between them. Germline CDR1 is KGHSH and CDR2 is LQKENI.

V is TRBV5-8 and J is TRBJ2-7; possibly TRBD1 for D (6 bases). Germline V gives CDR1 SGHTS, CDR2 YDEGEE. Trimming took 2 bases from V and 3 from J, leaving 9 bases between them. CDR3 size: 13 residues. For the CDR3, the DNA is TGTGCCAGCAGCTTACCGGACAGCTACGAGCAGTACTTC. Amino acid sequence: CASSLPDSYEQYF.

The genes are TRBV3-1 (or the pseudogene TRBV3-2) and TRBJ1-2, with a tentative D call TRBD1 (6 bases). Trimming removed 4 bases at V and 10 bases at J, with 25 bases between. The germline V gene has CDR1 LGHDT and CDR2 YNNKEL (reference sequence). The CDR3 is made up of 16 amino acids. The CDR3 DNA is TGTGCCAGCAGCCTCAGGACATTAGGGGGGCGGGCAGACTACACCTTC. It encodes CASSLRTLGGRADYTF.